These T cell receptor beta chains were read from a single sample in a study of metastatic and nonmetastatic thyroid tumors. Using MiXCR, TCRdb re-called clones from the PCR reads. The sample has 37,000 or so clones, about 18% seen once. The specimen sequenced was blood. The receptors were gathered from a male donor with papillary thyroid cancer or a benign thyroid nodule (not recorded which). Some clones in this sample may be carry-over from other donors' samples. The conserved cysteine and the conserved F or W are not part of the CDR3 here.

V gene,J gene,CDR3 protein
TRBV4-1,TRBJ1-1,ASSQDLAVEAF
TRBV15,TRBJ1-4,ATSRLQGANEKLF
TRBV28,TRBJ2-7,ASSSHLAGDAYEQY
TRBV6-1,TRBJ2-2,ACQDFSFGTGELF
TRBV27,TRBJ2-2,ASSPDRKNTGELF
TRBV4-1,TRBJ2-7,ASSQNQASLGEQY
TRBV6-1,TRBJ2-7,ASRDPTGGFKEQY
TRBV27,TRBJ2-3,ASSLSTGQGKDTQY
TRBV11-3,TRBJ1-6,ASSLEGGNYNSPLH
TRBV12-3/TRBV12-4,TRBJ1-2,ASWGQGSYF
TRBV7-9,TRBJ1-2,ASSSSSYGNYGYT
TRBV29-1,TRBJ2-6,SVGMGDGANVLT
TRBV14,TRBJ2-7,ASSQDWNRVPQYEQY
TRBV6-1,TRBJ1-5,ASLSRQGANQPQH
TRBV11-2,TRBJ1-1,ASSLVGISTLGTEAF
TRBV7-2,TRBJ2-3,ASSLARFGATDTQY
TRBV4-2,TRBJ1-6,ASSQDLGTEYNSPLH
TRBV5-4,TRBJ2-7,ASIPNPGEQY
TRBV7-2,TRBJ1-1,ASSLDPGIAEAF
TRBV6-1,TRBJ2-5,ASNVQGPETQY
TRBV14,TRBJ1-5,ASSRTGANQPQH
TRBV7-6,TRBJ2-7,ASSLESGMALSREQY
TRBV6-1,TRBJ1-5,ASRPTGLSQPHH
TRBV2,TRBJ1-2,ASSEVRLGYGYT
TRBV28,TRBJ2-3,ASSFVADTQY
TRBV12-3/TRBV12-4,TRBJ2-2,ASSLYRGKSGELF
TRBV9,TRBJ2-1,ASSAPPV
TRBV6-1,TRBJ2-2,ASSFDRVGNTGGLF
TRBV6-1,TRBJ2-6,ASSDADSGANVLT
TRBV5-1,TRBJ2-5,ASNTGGQETQY
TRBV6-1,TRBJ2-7,ASTSSTGGGREQY
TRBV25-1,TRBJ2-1,ASSVRRTGSAEQF